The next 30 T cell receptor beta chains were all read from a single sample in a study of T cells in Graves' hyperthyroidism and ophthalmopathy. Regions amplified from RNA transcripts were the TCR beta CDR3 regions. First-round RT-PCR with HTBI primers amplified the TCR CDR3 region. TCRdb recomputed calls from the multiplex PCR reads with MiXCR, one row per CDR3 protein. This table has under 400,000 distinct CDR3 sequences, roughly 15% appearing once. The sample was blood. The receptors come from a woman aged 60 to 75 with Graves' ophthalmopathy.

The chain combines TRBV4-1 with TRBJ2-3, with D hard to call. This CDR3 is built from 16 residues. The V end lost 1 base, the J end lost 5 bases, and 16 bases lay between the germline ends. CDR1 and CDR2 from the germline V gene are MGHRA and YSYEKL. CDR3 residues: CASSQVGPPFRDTQYF. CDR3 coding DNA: TGCGCCAGCAGCCAAGTAGGACCCCCTTTCCGAGATACGCAGTATTTT.

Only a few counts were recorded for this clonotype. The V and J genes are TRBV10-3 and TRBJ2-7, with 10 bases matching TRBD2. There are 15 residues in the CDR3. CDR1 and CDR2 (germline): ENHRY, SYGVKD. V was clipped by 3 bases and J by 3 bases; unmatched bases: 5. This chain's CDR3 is CAISDPTSGLYEQYF. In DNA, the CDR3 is TGTGCCATCAGTGATCCGACTAGCGGGCTCTACGAGCAGTACTTC.

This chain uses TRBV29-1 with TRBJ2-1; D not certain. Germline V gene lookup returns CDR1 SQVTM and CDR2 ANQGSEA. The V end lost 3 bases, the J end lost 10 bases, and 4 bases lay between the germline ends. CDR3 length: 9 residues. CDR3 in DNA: TGCAGCGTTGATCTAGAGCAGTTCTTC. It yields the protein CSVDLEQFF.

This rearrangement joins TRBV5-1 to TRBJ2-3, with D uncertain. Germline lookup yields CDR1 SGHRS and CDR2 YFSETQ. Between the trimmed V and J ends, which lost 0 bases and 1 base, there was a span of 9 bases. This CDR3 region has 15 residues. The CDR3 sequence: CASSLDHTRTDTQYF. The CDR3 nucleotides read TGCGCCAGCAGCTTGGATCACACCCGCACAGATACGCAGTATTTT.

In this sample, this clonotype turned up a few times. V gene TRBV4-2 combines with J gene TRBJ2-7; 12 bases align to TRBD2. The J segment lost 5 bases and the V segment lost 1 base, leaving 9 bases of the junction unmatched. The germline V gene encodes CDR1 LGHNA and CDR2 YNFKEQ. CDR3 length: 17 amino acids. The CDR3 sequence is CASSQAPTSGSVHEQYF. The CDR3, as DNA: TGTGCCAGCAGCCAAGCCCCGACTAGCGGGAGCGTCCACGAGCAGTACTTC.

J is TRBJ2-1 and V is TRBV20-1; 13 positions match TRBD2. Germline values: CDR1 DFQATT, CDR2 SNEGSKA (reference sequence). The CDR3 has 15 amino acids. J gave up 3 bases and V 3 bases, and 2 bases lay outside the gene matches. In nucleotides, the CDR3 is TGCAGTGCTAGGAGACTAGCGGGAGGCTACAATGAGCAGTTCTTC. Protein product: CSARRLAGGYNEQFF.

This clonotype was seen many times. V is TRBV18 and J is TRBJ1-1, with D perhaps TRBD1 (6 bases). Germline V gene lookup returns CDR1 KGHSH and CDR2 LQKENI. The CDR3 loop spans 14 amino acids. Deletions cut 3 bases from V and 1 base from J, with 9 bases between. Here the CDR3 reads CASSPQGPNTEAFF. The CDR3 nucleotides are TGTGCCAGCTCACCCCAGGGGCCGAACACTGAAGCTTTCTTT.

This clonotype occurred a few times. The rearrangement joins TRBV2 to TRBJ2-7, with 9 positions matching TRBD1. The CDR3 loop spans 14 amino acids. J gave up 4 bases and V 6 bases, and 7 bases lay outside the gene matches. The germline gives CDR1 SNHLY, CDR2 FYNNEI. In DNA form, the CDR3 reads TGTGCCAGCAGACCCGGGACAGGGAGGTACGAGCAGTACTTC. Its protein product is CASRPGTGRYEQYF.

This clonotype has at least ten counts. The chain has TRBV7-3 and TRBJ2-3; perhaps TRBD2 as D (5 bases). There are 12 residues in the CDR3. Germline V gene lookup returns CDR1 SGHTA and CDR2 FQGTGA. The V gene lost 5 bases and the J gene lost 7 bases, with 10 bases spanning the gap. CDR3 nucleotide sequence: TGTGCCAGCAGCCCTGGACTTAATACGCAGTATTTT. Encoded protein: CASSPGLNTQYF.

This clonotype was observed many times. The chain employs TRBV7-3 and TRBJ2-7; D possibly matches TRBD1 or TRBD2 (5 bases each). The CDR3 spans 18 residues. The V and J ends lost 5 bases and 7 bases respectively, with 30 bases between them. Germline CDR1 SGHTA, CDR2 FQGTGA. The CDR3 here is CASSPTGGLARVVGEQYF. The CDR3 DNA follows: TGTGCCAGCAGCCCCACAGGTGGGCTAGCCAGGGTCGTTGGGGAGCAGTACTTC.

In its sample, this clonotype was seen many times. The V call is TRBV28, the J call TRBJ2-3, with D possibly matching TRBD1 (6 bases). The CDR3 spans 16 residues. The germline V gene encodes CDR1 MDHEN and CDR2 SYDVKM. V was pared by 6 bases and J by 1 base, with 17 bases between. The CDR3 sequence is CASRPPGQGRTDTQYF. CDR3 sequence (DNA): TGTGCCAGCAGACCCCCAGGCCAGGGGCGCACAGATACGCAGTATTTT.

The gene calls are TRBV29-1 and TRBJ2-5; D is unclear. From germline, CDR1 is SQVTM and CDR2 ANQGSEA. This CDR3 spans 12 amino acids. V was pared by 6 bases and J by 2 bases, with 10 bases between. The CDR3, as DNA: TGCAGCGTGGGCCAAGCTCAAGAGACCCAGTACTTC. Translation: CSVGQAQETQYF.

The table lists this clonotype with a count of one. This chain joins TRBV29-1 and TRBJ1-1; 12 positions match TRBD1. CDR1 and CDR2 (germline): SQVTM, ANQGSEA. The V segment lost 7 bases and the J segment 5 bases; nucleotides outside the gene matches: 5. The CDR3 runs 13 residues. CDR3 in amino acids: CSGDRGRRTEAFF. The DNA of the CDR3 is TGCAGCGGGGACAGGGGGCGGAGGACTGAAGCTTTCTTT. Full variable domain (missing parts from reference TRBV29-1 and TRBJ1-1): SAVISQKPSRDICQRGTSLTIQCQVDSQVTMMFWYRQQPGQSLTLIATANQGSEATYESGFVIDKFPISRPNLTFSTLTVSNMSPEDSSIYLCSGDRGRRTEAFFGQGTRLTVV.

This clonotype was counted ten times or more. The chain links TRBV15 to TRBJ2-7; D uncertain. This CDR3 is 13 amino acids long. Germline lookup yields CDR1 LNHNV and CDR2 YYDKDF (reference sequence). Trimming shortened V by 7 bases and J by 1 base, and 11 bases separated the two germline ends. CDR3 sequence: CATNNLGSYEQYF. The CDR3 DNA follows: TGTGCCACCAACAACCTCGGGTCCTACGAGCAGTACTTC.

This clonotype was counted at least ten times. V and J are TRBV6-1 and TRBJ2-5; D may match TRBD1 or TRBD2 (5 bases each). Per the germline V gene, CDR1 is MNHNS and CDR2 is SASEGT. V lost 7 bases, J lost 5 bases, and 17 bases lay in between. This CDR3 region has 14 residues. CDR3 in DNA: TGTGCCAGCACCAATGGGGGAGATCTTGAGACCCAGTACTTC. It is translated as CASTNGGDLETQYF.

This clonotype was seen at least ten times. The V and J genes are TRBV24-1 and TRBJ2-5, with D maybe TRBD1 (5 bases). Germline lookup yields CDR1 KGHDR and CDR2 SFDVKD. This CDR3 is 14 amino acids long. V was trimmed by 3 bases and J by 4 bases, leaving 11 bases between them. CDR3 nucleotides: TGTGCCACCAGTGATGTAAGGGGTCGAGAGACCCAGTACTTC. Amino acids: CATSDVRGRETQYF.

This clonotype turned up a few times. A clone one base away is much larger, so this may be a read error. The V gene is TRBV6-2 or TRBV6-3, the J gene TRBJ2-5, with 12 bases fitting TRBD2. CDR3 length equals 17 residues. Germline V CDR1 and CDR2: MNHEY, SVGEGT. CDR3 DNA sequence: TGTGCCGGCAGAACGCCTCGGACTAGCGGGGTAGAAGAGACCCAGTACTTC. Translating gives CAGRTPRTSGVEETQYF.

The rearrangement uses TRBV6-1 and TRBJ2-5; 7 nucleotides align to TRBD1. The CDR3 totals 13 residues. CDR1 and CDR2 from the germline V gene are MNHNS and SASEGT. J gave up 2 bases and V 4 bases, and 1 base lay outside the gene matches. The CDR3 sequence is CASSGGQQETQYF. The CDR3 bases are TGTGCCAGCAGTGGGGGACAGCAAGAGACCCAGTACTTC.

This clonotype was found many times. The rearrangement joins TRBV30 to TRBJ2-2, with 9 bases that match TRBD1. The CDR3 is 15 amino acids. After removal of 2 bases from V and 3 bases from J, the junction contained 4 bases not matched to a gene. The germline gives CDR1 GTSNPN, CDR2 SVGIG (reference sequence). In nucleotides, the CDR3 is TGTGCCTGGAGTAGGGGACAGGGTTACACCGGGGAGCTGTTTTTT. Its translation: CAWSRGQGYTGELFF.

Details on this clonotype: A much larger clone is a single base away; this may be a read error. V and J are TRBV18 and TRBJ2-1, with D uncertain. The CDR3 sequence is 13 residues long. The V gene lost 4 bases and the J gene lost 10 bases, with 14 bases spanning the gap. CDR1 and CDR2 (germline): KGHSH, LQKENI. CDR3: CASSLRVSYEQFF. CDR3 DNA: TGTGCCAGCTCACTTAGAGTATCATACGAGCAGTTCTTC.

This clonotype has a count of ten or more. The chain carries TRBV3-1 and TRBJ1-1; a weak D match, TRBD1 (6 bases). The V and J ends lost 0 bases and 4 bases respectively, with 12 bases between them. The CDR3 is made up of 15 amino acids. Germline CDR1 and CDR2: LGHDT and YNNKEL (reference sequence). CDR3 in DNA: TGTGCCAGCAGCCAAGACGCAGGGGCGCGCACTGAAGCTTTCTTT. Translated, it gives CASSQDAGARTEAFF.

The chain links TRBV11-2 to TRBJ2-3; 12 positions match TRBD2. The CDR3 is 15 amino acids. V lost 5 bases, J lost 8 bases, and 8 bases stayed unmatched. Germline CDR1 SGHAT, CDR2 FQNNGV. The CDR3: CASSPRTSGVSTQYF. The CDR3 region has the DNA TGTGCCAGCAGCCCCCGGACTAGCGGGGTCAGTACGCAGTATTTT.

CDR3 DNA: TGTGCTAGTGGCCACGACGCCGGGAGGCAGCCCCAGCATTTT. This gives the protein CASGHDAGRQPQHF. The rearrangement uses TRBV12-5 and TRBJ1-5; no definite D call. Between the trimmed V and J ends, which lost 6 bases and 7 bases, there was a span of 16 bases. Germline lookup yields CDR1 LGHNT and CDR2 FRNRAP. The CDR3 is 14 residues long. Combining the CDR3 with reference TRBV12-5 and TRBJ1-5 gives the whole variable domain DARVTQTPRHKVTEMGQEVTMRCQPILGHNTVFWYRQTMMQGLELLAYFRNRAPLDDSGMPKDRFSAEMPDATLATLKIQPSEPRDSAVYFCASGHDAGRQPQHFGDGTRLSIL.

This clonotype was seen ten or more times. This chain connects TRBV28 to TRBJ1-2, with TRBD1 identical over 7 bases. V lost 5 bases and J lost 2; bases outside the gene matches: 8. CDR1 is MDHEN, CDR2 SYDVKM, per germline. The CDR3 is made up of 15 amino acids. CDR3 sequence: CASSPPDRPNYGYTF. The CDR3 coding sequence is TGTGCCAGCAGTCCCCCGGACAGGCCCAACTATGGCTACACCTTC.

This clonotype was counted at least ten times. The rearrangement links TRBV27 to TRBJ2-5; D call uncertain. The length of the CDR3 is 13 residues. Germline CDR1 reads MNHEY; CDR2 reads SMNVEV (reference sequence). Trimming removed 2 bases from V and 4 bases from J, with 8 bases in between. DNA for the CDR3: TGTGCCAGCAGTTTAAGCCTCCGAGAGACCCAGTACTTC. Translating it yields CASSLSLRETQYF.

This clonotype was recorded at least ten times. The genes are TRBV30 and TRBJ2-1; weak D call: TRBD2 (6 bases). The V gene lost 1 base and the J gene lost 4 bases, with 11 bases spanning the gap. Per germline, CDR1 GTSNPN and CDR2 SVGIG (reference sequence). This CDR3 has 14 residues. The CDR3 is CAWSGLSGYNEQFF. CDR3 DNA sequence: TGTGCCTGGAGTGGACTAAGCGGGTACAATGAGCAGTTCTTC.

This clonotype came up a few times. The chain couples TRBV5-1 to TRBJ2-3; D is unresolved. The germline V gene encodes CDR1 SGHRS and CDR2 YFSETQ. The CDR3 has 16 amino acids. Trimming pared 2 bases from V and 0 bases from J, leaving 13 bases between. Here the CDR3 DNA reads TGCGCCAGCAGCTTATTAGCCGGATCTAGCACAGATACGCAGTATTTT. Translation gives CASSLLAGSSTDTQYF. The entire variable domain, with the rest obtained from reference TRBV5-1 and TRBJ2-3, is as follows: KAGVTQTPRYLIKTRGQQVTLSCSPISGHRSVSWYQQTPGQGLQFLFEYFSETQRNKGNFPGRFSGRQFSNSRSEMNVSTLELGDSALYLCASSLLAGSSTDTQYFGPGTRLTVL.

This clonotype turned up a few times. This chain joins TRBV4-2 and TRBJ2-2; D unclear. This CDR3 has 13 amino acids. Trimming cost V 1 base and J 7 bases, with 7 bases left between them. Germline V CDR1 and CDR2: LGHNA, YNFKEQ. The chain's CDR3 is CASSQGTGGELFF. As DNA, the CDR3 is TGTGCCAGCAGCCAAGGCACTGGCGGGGAGCTGTTTTTT.

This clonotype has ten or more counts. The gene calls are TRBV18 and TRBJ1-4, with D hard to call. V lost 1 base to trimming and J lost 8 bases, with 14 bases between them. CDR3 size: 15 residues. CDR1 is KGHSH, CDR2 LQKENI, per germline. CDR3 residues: CASSPRDTELEKLFF. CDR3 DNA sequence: TGTGCCAGCTCACCACGCGACACGGAACTGGAAAAACTGTTTTTT.

This CDR3 is CASSASTNEKLFF. CDR3 nucleotide sequence: TGTGCCAGCAGTGCCTCAACTAATGAAAAACTGTTTTTT. V and J are TRBV6-2 or TRBV6-3 and TRBJ1-4; the D is unclear. The CDR3 has 13 amino acids. V gave up 5 bases and J gave up 0 bases, with 4 bases separating them. Germline-derived CDR1 and CDR2 are MNHEY and SVGEGT.